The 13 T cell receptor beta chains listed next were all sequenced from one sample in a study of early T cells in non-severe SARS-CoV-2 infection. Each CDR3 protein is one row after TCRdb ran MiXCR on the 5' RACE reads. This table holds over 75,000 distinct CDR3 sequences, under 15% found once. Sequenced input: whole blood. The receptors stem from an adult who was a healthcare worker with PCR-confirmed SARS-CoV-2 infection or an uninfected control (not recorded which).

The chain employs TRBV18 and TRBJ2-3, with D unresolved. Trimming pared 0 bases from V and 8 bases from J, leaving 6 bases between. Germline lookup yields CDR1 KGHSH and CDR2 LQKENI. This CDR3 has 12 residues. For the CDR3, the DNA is TGTGCCAGCTCACCACCTGTGGGTACGCAGTATTTT. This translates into CASSPPVGTQYF.

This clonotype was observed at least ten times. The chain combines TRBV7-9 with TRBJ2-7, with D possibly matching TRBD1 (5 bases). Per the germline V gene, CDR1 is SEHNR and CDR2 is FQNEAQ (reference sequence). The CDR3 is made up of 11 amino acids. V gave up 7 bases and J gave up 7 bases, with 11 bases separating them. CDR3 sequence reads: CASTGANEQYF. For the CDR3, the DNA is TGTGCCAGCACTGGGGCAAATGAGCAGTACTTC.

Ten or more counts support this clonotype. CDR3 region: CASSDSSGRIPTGELFF. Here the CDR3 DNA reads TGCGCCAGCAGTGATTCCTCGGGGCGGATCCCCACCGGGGAGCTGTTTTTT. This sequence joins TRBV10-1 and TRBJ2-2; D tentatively reads TRBD1 or TRBD2 (5 bases each). This CDR3 is built from 17 residues. Trimming stripped 3 bases from V and 4 bases from J, with 18 bases between. Germline CDR1 reads WNHNN; CDR2 reads SYGVQD (reference sequence).

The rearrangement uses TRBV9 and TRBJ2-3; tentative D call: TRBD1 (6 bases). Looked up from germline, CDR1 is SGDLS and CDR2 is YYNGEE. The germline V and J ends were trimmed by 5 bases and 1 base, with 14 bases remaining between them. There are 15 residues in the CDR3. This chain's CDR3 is CASSPRGYGTDTQYF. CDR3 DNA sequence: TGTGCCAGCAGTCCTAGGGGGTATGGCACAGATACGCAGTATTTT.

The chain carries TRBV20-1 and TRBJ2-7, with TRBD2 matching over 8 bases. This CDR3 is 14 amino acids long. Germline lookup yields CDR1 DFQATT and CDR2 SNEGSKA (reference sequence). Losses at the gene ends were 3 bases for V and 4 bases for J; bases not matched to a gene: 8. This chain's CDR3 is CSASFYGRVYEQYF. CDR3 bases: TGCAGTGCTAGTTTTTACGGGAGGGTTTACGAGCAGTACTTC.

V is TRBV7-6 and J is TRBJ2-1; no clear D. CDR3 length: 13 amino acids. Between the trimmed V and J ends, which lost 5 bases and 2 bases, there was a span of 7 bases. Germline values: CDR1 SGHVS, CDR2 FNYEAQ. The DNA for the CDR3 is TGTGCCAGCAGCCCGGGTACCTACAATGAGCAGTTCTTC. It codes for CASSPGTYNEQFF.

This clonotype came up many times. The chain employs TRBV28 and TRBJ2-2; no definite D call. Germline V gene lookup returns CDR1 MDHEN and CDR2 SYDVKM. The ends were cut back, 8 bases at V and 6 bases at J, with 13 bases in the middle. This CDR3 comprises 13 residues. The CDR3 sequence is CASGVYDAGELFF. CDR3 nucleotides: TGTGCCAGCGGAGTGTATGACGCCGGGGAGCTGTTTTTT.

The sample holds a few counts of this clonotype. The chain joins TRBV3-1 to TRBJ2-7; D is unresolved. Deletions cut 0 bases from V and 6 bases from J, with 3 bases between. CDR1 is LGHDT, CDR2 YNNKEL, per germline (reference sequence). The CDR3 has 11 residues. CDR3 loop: CASSQDSEQYF. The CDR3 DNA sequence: TGTGCCAGCAGCCAAGATTCCGAGCAGTACTTC.

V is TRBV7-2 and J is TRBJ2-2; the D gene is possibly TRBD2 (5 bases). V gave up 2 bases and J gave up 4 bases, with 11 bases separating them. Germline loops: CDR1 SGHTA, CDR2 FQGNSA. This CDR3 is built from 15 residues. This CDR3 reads CASSLRGPGTGELFF. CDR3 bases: TGTGCCAGCAGCTTAAGAGGGCCAGGCACCGGGGAGCTGTTTTTT.

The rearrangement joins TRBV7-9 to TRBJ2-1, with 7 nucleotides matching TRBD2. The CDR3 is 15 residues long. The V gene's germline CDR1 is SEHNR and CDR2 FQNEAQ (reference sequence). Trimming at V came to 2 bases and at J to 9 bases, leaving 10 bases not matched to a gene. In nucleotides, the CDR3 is TGTGCCAGCAGCTTATACGCGACTAGCCACGGTGAGCAGTTCTTC. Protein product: CASSLYATSHGEQFF.

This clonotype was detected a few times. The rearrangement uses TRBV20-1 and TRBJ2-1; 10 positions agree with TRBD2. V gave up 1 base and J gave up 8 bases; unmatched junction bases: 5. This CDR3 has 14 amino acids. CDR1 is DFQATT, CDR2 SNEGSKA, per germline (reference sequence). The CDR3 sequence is CSARGLAGDHEQFF. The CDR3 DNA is TGCAGTGCTAGAGGTCTAGCGGGAGATCATGAGCAGTTCTTC.

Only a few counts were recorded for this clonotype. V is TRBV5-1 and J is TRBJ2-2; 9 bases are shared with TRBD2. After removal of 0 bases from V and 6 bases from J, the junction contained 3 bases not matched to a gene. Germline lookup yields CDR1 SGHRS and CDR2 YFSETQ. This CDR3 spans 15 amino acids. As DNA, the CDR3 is TGCGCCAGCAGCTTGGAGGCGGGAGGGGCCGGGGAGCTGTTTTTT. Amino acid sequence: CASSLEAGGAGELFF.

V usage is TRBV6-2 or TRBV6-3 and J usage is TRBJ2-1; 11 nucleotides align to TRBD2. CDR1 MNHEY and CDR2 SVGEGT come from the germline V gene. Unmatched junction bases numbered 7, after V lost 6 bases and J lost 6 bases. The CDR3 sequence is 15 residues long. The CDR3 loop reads CASRPLAGAANEQFF. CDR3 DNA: TGTGCCAGCAGGCCACTAGCGGGAGCTGCCAATGAGCAGTTCTTC.